Each of the 26 T cell receptor beta chains below was sequenced from the same sample in a study of blood T cells in healthy people across ages (dated by TCRdb to 2015 to 2017). The protocol used for the library was 5' RACE. The data were produced on an Illumina HiSeq 2500. A second PCR of about 6 to 12 cycles was run with a J-beta primer mix and a sample-barcoded 5' primer. The public reads were reanalyzed by TCRdb: fastp trimming at Q25, MiXCR alignment, in-frame beta chains only. Records with the same CDR3 protein are collapsed into one entry carrying the most frequent genes and DNA. This sample holds more than 750,000 distinct CDR3 sequences; approximately 32% were observed only once. 10% of the sample rests with the top ten. The same data also went into a second study, on T cells of mothers and their children.

The sample was blood. The origin of the receptors is a woman in her 40s in good health.

A single count supports this clonotype. The genes are TRBV11-1 and TRBJ2-1, with D uncertain. Germline CDR1 reads SGHAT; CDR2 reads FQDESV (reference sequence). V was pared by 4 bases and J by 0 bases, with 13 bases between. CDR3 size: 16 residues. The CDR3 protein is CASSSIGGSSYNEQFF. The CDR3 DNA sequence: TGTGCCAGCAGCTCCATAGGCGGCAGCTCCTACAATGAGCAGTTCTTC. The full variable domain, in which reference TRBV11-1 and TRBJ2-1 provide the parts outside the CDR3, is EAEVAQSPRYKITEKSQAVAFWCDPISGHATLYWYRQILGQGPELLVQFQDESVVDDSQLPKDRFSAERLKGVDSTLKIQPAELGDSAMYLCASSSIGGSSYNEQFFGPGTRLTVL.

This clonotype has a count of ten or more. V is TRBV7-2 and J is TRBJ1-1; D is undetermined. The ends were cut back, 6 bases at V and 6 bases at J, with 8 bases in the middle. CDR3 size: 11 residues. In germline, CDR1 is SGHTA, CDR2 FQGNSA. The CDR3 nucleotides are TGTGCCAGCAGTTACGGGTCTGAAGCTTTCTTT. Amino acid sequence: CASSYGSEAFF. The full variable domain, its missing parts supplied by reference TRBV7-2 and TRBJ1-1, is GAGVSQSPSNKVTEKGKDVELRCDPISGHTALYWYRQSLGQGLEFLIYFQGNSAPDKSGLPSDRFSAERTGGSVSTLTIQRTQQEDSAVYLCASSYGSEAFFGQGTRLTVV.

The sample holds many counts of this clonotype. This chain connects TRBV28 to TRBJ2-7; 9 positions match TRBD1. From germline, CDR1 is MDHEN and CDR2 SYDVKM. CDR3 length: 14 amino acids. Germline trimming cut 4 bases from V and 4 bases from J; bases unmatched to any gene: 5. CDR3 sequence: CASSSPGQGYEQYF. The CDR3 nucleotides read TGTGCCAGCAGTTCTCCGGGACAGGGATACGAGCAGTACTTC.

This clonotype was found many times. The chain combines TRBV27 with TRBJ2-7, with 8 bases that match TRBD1. Germline V lookup: CDR1 MNHEY, CDR2 SMNVEV (reference sequence). This CDR3 contains 17 residues. Trimming cost V 0 bases and J 4 bases; bases outside gene matches: 11. The DNA for the CDR3 is TGTGCCAGCAGTTTATCCCTGACAGGGGAGGCAATTTACGAGCAGTACTTC. Translation: CASSLSLTGEAIYEQYF.

The gene calls are TRBV29-1 and TRBJ2-2; unclear D gene. CDR3 length equals 12 residues. CDR1 and CDR2 (germline): SQVTM, ANQGSEA. The V end was cut by 3 bases, the J end by 6 bases, with 8 bases between. CDR3 sequence reads: CSVDSRAGELFF. The CDR3 coding sequence is TGCAGCGTTGATAGTAGGGCCGGGGAGCTGTTTTTT.

With respect to this clonotype: Possible read error: a much larger clone is one base away. The chain uses TRBV28 and TRBJ1-2; TRBD1 is a possible D gene (5 bases). The CDR3 has 13 residues. Germline V lookup: CDR1 MDHEN, CDR2 SYDVKM. The V gene lost 6 bases and the J gene lost 7 bases, with 15 bases spanning the gap. The CDR3 DNA reads as TGTGCCAGCAGAAGACAGAGGGTCGGTGGCTACACCTTC. Its translation is CASRRQRVGGYTF.

To note about this clonotype: A much larger clone is a single base away; this may be a read error. The J gene is TRBJ2-5, the V gene TRBV7-6; D unresolved. The J call is uncertain, as TRBJ2-7 better fits the DNA end. Germline loops: CDR1 SGHVS, CDR2 FNYEAQ. The CDR3 is 15 residues long. The CDR3 sequence is CASSLAGEEVDEQYF. CDR3 in DNA: TGTGCCAGCAGCTTAGCTGGGGAAGAGGTCGACGAGCAGTACTTC.

This sequence joins TRBV12-5 and TRBJ1-1, with 9 bases that match TRBD1. This CDR3 has 16 residues. Germline CDR1 is LGHNT and CDR2 is FRNRAP. Trimming at V came to 0 bases and at J to 4 bases, leaving 6 bases not matched to a gene. The CDR3 nucleotides read TGTGCTAGTGGTTTGGTCCTTGGGACAGGGATCACTGAAGCTTTCTTT. It codes for CASGLVLGTGITEAFF.

This clonotype appeared a few times. Since a much larger clone is just one base distant, this may be a read error. The gene calls are TRBV6-5 and TRBJ1-2; 7 nucleotides match TRBD1. The CDR3 sequence is 14 residues long. Germline-derived CDR1 and CDR2 are MNHEY and SVGAGI. CDR3 DNA sequence: TGTGCCGGCAGTCTTCAGGGGGGGAGTGGTGGCTACACCTTC. This encodes CAGSLQGGSGGYTF.

The CDR3 nucleotides read TGTGCCAGCAGTTTCCCCCTTCTTAGCGGGGGGGACAATGAGCAGTTCTTC. This translates into CASSFPLLSGGDNEQFF. The chain combines TRBV12-3 or TRBV12-4 with TRBJ2-1; 11 bases agree with TRBD2. The CDR3 sequence is 17 residues long. Germline trimming cut 3 bases from V and 5 bases from J; bases unmatched to any gene: 9.

This clonotype has a handful of counts. This chain joins TRBV18 and TRBJ2-3; possible D gene TRBD2, 5 bases. Germline V lookup: CDR1 KGHSH, CDR2 LQKENI. Trimming left V 0 bases short and J 4 bases short, with 14 bases between. The CDR3 is made up of 16 amino acids. The CDR3 region has the DNA TGTGCCAGCTCACCACCGGTCGGGGTTAGTCCAGATACGCAGTATTTT. This codes for CASSPPVGVSPDTQYF.

There are many counts of this clonotype. A junction boundary mismatches the germline segment, possibly from a read error. The V call is TRBV7-2, the J call TRBJ2-1, with 13 bases lining up with TRBD2. The CDR3 has 15 amino acids. Germline loops: CDR1 SGHTA, CDR2 FQGNSA. The CDR3 DNA reads TGTGCCAGCACCTTACTAGCGGGGGGGCCGCGCGAGCAGTTCTTC. The encoded protein is CASTLLAGGPREQFF. The full variable domain, with the rest looked up from reference TRBV7-2 and TRBJ2-1, is GAGVSQSPSNKVTEKGKDVELRCDPISGHTALYWYRQSLGQGLEFLIYFQGNSAPDKSGLPSDRFSAERTGGSVSTLTIQRTQQEDSAVYLCASTLLAGGPREQFFGPGTRLTVL.

This clonotype has at least ten counts. This chain links TRBV12-3 or TRBV12-4 with TRBJ2-6; no reliable D call. CDR3 length: 14 amino acids. Trimming pared 7 bases from V and 0 bases from J, leaving 7 bases between. CDR3 nucleotides: TGTGCCAGCACTATTCTCTCTGGGGCCAACGTCCTGACTTTC. The encoded protein is CASTILSGANVLTF.

With regard to this clonotype: A much larger clone sits a single nucleotide away, making a read error possible. This chain connects TRBV11-1 to TRBJ1-5, with D perhaps TRBD1 (5 bases). This CDR3 has 13 residues. Trimming left V 1 base short and J 15 bases short, with 16 bases between. Germline V gene sequence: CDR1 SGHAT, CDR2 FQDESV (reference sequence). CDR3 coding DNA: TGTGCCAGCAGCTTAGAGGTTGGCGACAGCCGGCATTTT. Its translation: CASSLEVGDSRHF.

The V gene is TRBV6-5, the J gene TRBJ1-2; D unresolved. This CDR3 has 13 amino acids. The V end was cut by 8 bases, the J end by 1 base, with 11 bases between. Germline CDR1 MNHEY, CDR2 SVGAGI. CDR3 nucleotides: TGTGCCAGCGGCCGTGGAGTTAACTATGGCTACACCTTC. This sequence encodes CASGRGVNYGYTF.

The V and J genes are TRBV7-3 and TRBJ2-1; 10 bases align to TRBD2. Unmatched junction bases numbered 14, after V lost 0 bases and J lost 0 bases. CDR1 and CDR2 (germline): SGHTA, FQGTGA. This CDR3 is built from 21 residues. CDR3 sequence (DNA): TGTGCCAGCAGCTTAACGGCCGTAGGAGCGGGGGGGCCGGCCTCCTACAATGAGCAGTTCTTC. This gives the protein CASSLTAVGAGGPASYNEQFF.

This chain links TRBV7-8 with TRBJ2-7; 8 bases agree with TRBD1. Germline CDR1 reads SGHVS; CDR2 reads FQNEAQ. With 4 bases clipped from V and 2 bases from J, the junction kept 7 bases outside the gene matches. CDR3 length: 15 residues. CDR3 sequence reads: CASSSWGTGAYEQYF. CDR3 DNA: TGTGCCAGCAGCTCTTGGGGGACAGGAGCCTACGAGCAGTACTTC. Drawing the rest from reference TRBV7-8 and TRBJ2-7, the complete variable domain is GAGVSQSPRYKVAKRGQDVALRCDPISGHVSLFWYQQALGQGPEFLTYFQNEAQLDKSGLPSDRFFAERPEGSVSTLKIQRTQQEDSAVYLCASSSWGTGAYEQYFGPGTRLTVT.

In this sample, this clonotype turned up a few times. A much larger clonotype is one base distant, so this may be a read error. V is TRBV12-3 or TRBV12-4 and J is TRBJ2-5; 7 bases match TRBD2. The CDR3 runs to 15 residues. Trimming took 6 bases from V and 0 from J; bases not matched to a gene: 7. The CDR3 DNA reads TGTGCCAGCAGATCTGGCGGGGGAAACCAAGAGACCCAGTACTTC. It specifies CASRSGGGNQETQYF.

With regard to this clonotype: A much larger clone sits a single nucleotide away, making a read error possible. The rearrangement joins TRBV2 to TRBJ2-7; D gene unclear. CDR1 SNHLY and CDR2 FYNNEI come from the germline V gene. The V and J ends lost 7 bases and 5 bases respectively, with 18 bases between them. The CDR3 extends over 14 amino acids. CDR3 coding DNA: TGTGCCAGCAACCCCCAGTTGGCTAGGAACGAGCAGTACTTC. Its protein product is CASNPQLARNEQYF.

The rearrangement links TRBV4-3 to TRBJ2-1; possible D gene TRBD2, 5 bases. V was trimmed by 1 base and J by 8 bases, leaving 9 bases between them. Per germline, CDR1 LGHNA and CDR2 YSLEER. There are 13 residues in the CDR3. The CDR3 region has the DNA TGCGCCAGCAGCCAAGGGTTCGGGGATGAGCAGTTCTTC. It codes for CASSQGFGDEQFF.

This clonotype was detected only a few times. The chain links TRBV27 to TRBJ2-1, with 10 bases matching TRBD2. Unmatched junction bases numbered 8, after V lost 5 bases and J lost 7 bases. The CDR3 runs to 15 residues. Germline values: CDR1 MNHEY, CDR2 SMNVEV (reference sequence). The DNA of the CDR3 is TGTGCCAGCAGTGGACTAGCGGTACCAAAGAATGAGCAGTTCTTC. This encodes CASSGLAVPKNEQFF.

The rearrangement links TRBV5-6 to TRBJ2-2; 7 nucleotides align to TRBD1. The V gene's germline CDR1 is SGHDT and CDR2 YYEEEE. V was clipped by 4 bases and J by 4 bases; unmatched bases: 13. CDR3 length: 17 residues. The CDR3 reads CASSGGDREWVTGELFF. CDR3 sequence (DNA): TGTGCCAGCAGCGGGGGTGACAGGGAATGGGTCACCGGGGAGCTGTTTTTT.

In its sample, this clonotype was seen a few times. This sequence joins TRBV5-1 and TRBJ1-6; the D gene is possibly TRBD1 (5 bases). Germline lookup yields CDR1 SGHRS and CDR2 YFSETQ. V was shortened by 1 base and J by 9 bases, with 8 bases between the two germline ends. The CDR3 sequence is 13 residues long. CDR3 region: CASSLSGFSPLHF. The CDR3 DNA reads as TGCGCCAGCAGCTTGTCAGGGTTTTCACCCCTCCACTTT.

This clonotype was observed a few times. V gene TRBV7-9 combines with J gene TRBJ1-1; no clear D gene. CDR1 and CDR2 from the germline V gene are SEHNR and FQNEAQ (reference sequence). This CDR3 spans 13 amino acids. The V end lost 9 bases, the J end lost 4 bases, and 15 bases lay between the germline ends. CDR3 DNA sequence: TGTGCCAGTGTAATAGGCAGCTTCACTGAAGCTTTCTTT. Amino acid sequence: CASVIGSFTEAFF.

There are many counts of this clonotype. The rearrangement links TRBV29-1 to TRBJ1-2, with D perhaps matching TRBD1 (6 bases). Germline V lookup: CDR1 SQVTM, CDR2 ANQGSEA. The CDR3 length is 16 residues. V lost 4 bases to trimming and J lost 4 bases, with 22 bases between them. CDR3 region: CSVGVSDSGRTYGYTF. In DNA, the CDR3 is TGCAGCGTTGGGGTATCGGACAGCGGTCGAACCTATGGCTACACCTTC.

The genes are TRBV25-1 and TRBJ1-5; a weak D match, TRBD1 (6 bases). The germline CDR1 and CDR2 sequences are MGHDK and SYGVNS. The CDR3 spans 15 residues. Trimming cost V 4 bases and J 0 bases, with 10 bases left between them. CDR3 protein: CASSGGGDSNQPQHF. The CDR3 DNA is TGTGCCAGCAGTGGAGGGGGGGATAGCAATCAGCCCCAGCATTTT.